This T cell receptor beta chain is from a study of cytomegalovirus exposure and HLA in healthy donors. Amplification used 60 Vbeta primers and 13 Jbeta primers. Clones were sequenced by immunoSEQ multiplex PCR, and TCRdb holds only the in-frame ones, with some missing. The sample yields 65,000 to 95,000 clones, 70% to 80% seen once. The V gene lost 5 bases and the J gene lost 6 bases, with 10 bases spanning the gap. This CDR3 has 12 amino acids. Germline assignment: CDR1 SGHVS and CDR2 FNYEAQ. This receptor was identified in a human donor in good health. Material: PBMCs. The V gene is TRBV7-6, the J gene TRBJ1-1, with unresolved D. Here the CDR3 reads CASSAGGAEAFF. In nucleotides, the CDR3 is TGTGCCAGCAGCGCAGGAGGTGCTGAAGCTTTCTTT.